The source of this T cell receptor (beta chain) is a study of CD8+ T cells in alopecia areata. Trimming removed 7 bases from V and 3 bases from J, with 11 bases in between. Germline lookup yields CDR1 SQVTM and CDR2 ANQGSEA. CDR3 length equals 12 residues. This clone was counted between two and nine times. Treatment given: oral pan-JAK inhibitor, 5-10 mg twice daily. Reverse transcription of extracted RNA yielded cDNA, which provided the sequencing template. Generated by immunoSEQ multiplex PCR, the TCRdb table keeps only in-frame clones and is missing some. The sample records 150,000 to 200,000 clones, 64% being singletons.

The chain is built from TRBV29-1 and TRBJ2-3; D gene unclear. This TCR was sampled from a human donor with alopecia areata. The specimen comprised CD4+ T cells sorted from blood, sampled around week 50, from a patient treated with tofacitinib. The CDR3 region is CSAEFGTDTQYF. CDR3 in DNA: TGCAGCGCTGAGTTTGGTACAGATACGCAGTATTTT.